These 21 T cell receptor beta chains were sequenced from one sample in a study of blood T cell repertoires in COVID-19. Assay: immunoSEQ multiplex PCR; the TCRdb copy retains only in-frame clones and omits some. The repertoire holds about 110,000 clones, approximately 85% seen once, with approximately 5% in the top ten. Sample: peripheral blood. Receptors were obtained from a woman between 55 and 75 years old with COVID-19, enrolled during active disease.

In DNA form, the CDR3 reads TGTGCCAGCAGCATCGGGACACGCACAGATACGCAGTATTTT. Amino acids: CASSIGTRTDTQYF. The V call is TRBV7-9, the J call TRBJ2-3; D might be TRBD1 (6 bases). This CDR3 spans 14 amino acids. The V end lost 5 bases, the J end lost 1 base, and 10 bases lay between the germline ends. Germline V gene data show CDR1 as SEHNR and CDR2 as FQNEAQ (reference sequence).

The V and J genes are TRBV4-3 and TRBJ2-7; maybe TRBD1 (5 bases). Trimming shortened V by 3 bases and J by 8 bases, and 11 bases separated the two germline ends. The length of the CDR3 is 12 residues. CDR1 LGHNA and CDR2 YSLEER come from the germline V gene. The CDR3 spells CASSQSDSQQYF. CDR3 in DNA: TGCGCCAGCAGCCAGTCCGACAGTCAGCAGTACTTC.

The chain carries TRBV7-3 and TRBJ2-2; 7 nucleotides match TRBD2. This CDR3 region has 17 residues. Trimming removed 0 bases from V and 1 base from J; junction bases left unmatched: 5. Per germline, CDR1 SGHTA and CDR2 FQGTGA. CDR3 nucleotides: TGTGCCAGCAGCTTAACTCCCGGGGGGATGAACACCGGGGAGCTGTTTTTT. Translating it yields CASSLTPGGMNTGELFF.

The J gene is TRBJ2-5, the V gene TRBV19; perhaps TRBD1 as D (6 bases). V was clipped by 6 bases and J by 5 bases, with 16 bases between them. The CDR3 is 14 residues long. The germline CDR1 and CDR2 sequences are LNHDA and SQIVND (reference sequence). The CDR3 sequence is CASSLDRSGETQYF. CDR3 nucleotides: TGTGCCAGTAGCCTCGACAGGTCCGGGGAGACCCAGTACTTC.

Written as DNA, the CDR3 is TGTGCCAGTAGTATAGGCAGGGCCAAGGCGTTTTATGGCTACACCTTC. This encodes CASSIGRAKAFYGYTF. This chain joins TRBV19 and TRBJ1-2, with D maybe TRBD1 (5 bases). CDR3 length: 16 amino acids. V was cut by 1 base and J by 5 bases, with 17 bases left in between. Looked up from germline, CDR1 is LNHDA and CDR2 is SQIVND (reference sequence).

The chain combines TRBV6-2 or TRBV6-3 with TRBJ1-1, with 8 bases matching TRBD1. J gave up 0 bases and V 5 bases, and 5 bases lay outside the gene matches. The germline V gene has CDR1 MNHEY and CDR2 SVGEGT. The CDR3 has 15 amino acids. For the CDR3, the DNA is TGTGCCAGCAGTCGGACAGGGACGATGAACACTGAAGCTTTCTTT. Protein sequence: CASSRTGTMNTEAFF.

The chain employs TRBV5-8 and TRBJ1-1; D is possibly TRBD1 (5 bases). CDR3 length: 18 amino acids. Germline V gene lookup returns CDR1 SGHTS and CDR2 YDEGEE. Trimming stripped 0 bases from V and 1 base from J, with 19 bases between. Here the CDR3 reads CASSLEPAGTFRNTEAFF. Written as DNA, the CDR3 is TGTGCCAGCAGCTTGGAACCGGCAGGGACTTTTAGGAACACTGAAGCTTTCTTT.

The rearrangement uses TRBV7-9 and TRBJ2-7, with TRBD1 matching over 7 bases. Per germline, CDR1 SEHNR and CDR2 FQNEAQ (reference sequence). The CDR3 consists of 15 residues. Trimming removed 1 base from V and 4 bases from J; junction bases left unmatched: 7. The CDR3 sequence: CASSLVGQVVYEQYF. In DNA, the CDR3 is TGTGCCAGCAGCTTAGTAGGACAGGTGGTATACGAGCAGTACTTC.

The chain uses TRBV13 and TRBJ1-1; tentatively, D is TRBD1 (6 bases). The CDR3 is 15 amino acids. Per the germline V gene, CDR1 is PRHDT and CDR2 is FYEKMQ (reference sequence). V was shortened by 7 bases and J by 3 bases, with 18 bases between the two germline ends. The CDR3 here is CASNGLGRGHTEAFF. The CDR3 region has the DNA TGTGCCAGCAACGGGCTGGGCAGGGGTCACACTGAAGCTTTCTTT.

The chain employs TRBV9 and TRBJ1-5; D is unresolved. The V and J ends lost 0 bases and 7 bases respectively, with 8 bases between them. This CDR3 is 13 amino acids long. Per germline, CDR1 SGDLS and CDR2 YYNGEE. In DNA form, the CDR3 reads TGTGCCAGCAGCGTAGGGATGGGCCAGCCCCAGCATTTT. Translated: CASSVGMGQPQHF.

This chain uses TRBV5-1 with TRBJ2-2; tentatively, D is TRBD1 (6 bases). This CDR3 contains 16 residues. V lost 0 bases and J 0 bases, leaving 9 bases between the germline ends. Germline V lookup: CDR1 SGHRS, CDR2 YFSETQ. The CDR3 bases are TGCGCCAGCAGCTTGGGGGGGCTATCGAACACCGGGGAGCTGTTTTTT. Protein product: CASSLGGLSNTGELFF.

As to this clone: Germline and junction disagree at one end, which may indicate a read error. The chain links TRBV7-8 to TRBJ1-1; TRBD1 aligns across 10 bases. Germline CDR1 SGHVS, CDR2 FQNEAQ. The CDR3 totals 17 residues. The chain's CDR3 is CASSLAGTGVSRTEAFF. CDR3 coding DNA: TGTGCCAGCAGTTTAGCCGGGACAGGGGTATCTAGGACTGAAGCTTTCTTT. Combining the CDR3 with reference TRBV7-8 and TRBJ1-1 gives the whole variable domain GAGVSQSPRYKVAKRGQDVALRCDPISGHVSLFWYQQALGQGPEFLTYFQNEAQLDKSGLPSDRFFAERPEGSVSTLKIQRTQQEDSAVYLCASSLAGTGVSRTEAFFGQGTRLTVV.

The CDR3 protein is CASSLDRVGGNTIYF. CDR3 in DNA: TGTGCCAGCAGCTTGGACAGGGTGGGAGGAAACACCATATATTTT. The rearrangement links TRBV5-4 to TRBJ1-3; weak D call: TRBD1 (6 bases). The CDR3 runs 15 residues. Germline CDR1 and CDR2: SGHNT and YYREEE (reference sequence). The V end was cut by 0 bases, the J end by 4 bases, with 11 bases between.

The chain recombines TRBV5-1 with TRBJ1-3, with unresolved D. V dropped 6 bases and J dropped 2 bases, with 12 bases sitting between them. The CDR3 spans 14 residues. CDR1 SGHRS and CDR2 YFSETQ come from the germline V gene. The CDR3 DNA follows: TGCGCCAGCACCCCGGGCGGGGCTGGAAACACCATATATTTT. It translates to CASTPGGAGNTIYF.

The chain is built from TRBV11-1 and TRBJ1-2, with no clear D. CDR1 SGHAT and CDR2 FQDESV come from the germline V gene (reference sequence). This CDR3 is 13 amino acids long. Trimming removed 1 base at V and 3 bases at J, with 6 bases between. Here the CDR3 DNA reads TGTGCCAGCAGCTTAGACGCAGACTATGGCTACACCTTC. Its translation is CASSLDADYGYTF. Using reference TRBV11-1 and TRBJ1-2 for the parts outside the CDR3, the full variable domain is EAEVAQSPRYKITEKSQAVAFWCDPISGHATLYWYRQILGQGPELLVQFQDESVVDDSQLPKDRFSAERLKGVDSTLKIQPAELGDSAMYLCASSLDADYGYTFGSGTRLTVV.

The chain uses TRBV24-1 and TRBJ1-5; the D is unclear. The V gene's germline CDR1 is KGHDR and CDR2 SFDVKD. This CDR3 spans 16 amino acids. Trimming cost V 7 bases and J 1 base, with 16 bases left between them. The CDR3 DNA is TGTGCCACCAGCGAGGGAGACCCTTTGAGCAATCAGCCCCAGCATTTT. It translates to CATSEGDPLSNQPQHF.

The chain employs TRBV6-5 and TRBJ1-6; D unclear. V lost 4 bases and J 10 bases, leaving 11 bases between the germline ends. This CDR3 has 13 residues. CDR1 MNHEY and CDR2 SVGAGI come from the germline V gene. The CDR3 loop is CASSSRPGSPLHF. Written as DNA, the CDR3 is TGTGCCAGCAGTTCACGACCGGGATCACCCCTCCACTTT.

V gene TRBV3-1 (or the pseudogene TRBV3-2) combines with J gene TRBJ2-2; maybe TRBD2 (5 bases). CDR3 length: 15 residues. Between the trimmed V and J ends, which lost 4 bases and 5 bases, there was a span of 14 bases. Germline V gene data show CDR1 as LGHDT and CDR2 as YNNKEL (reference sequence). The CDR3 loop reads CASSRTRWGTGELFF. Written as DNA, the CDR3 is TGTGCCAGCAGCCGCACTAGGTGGGGAACCGGGGAGCTGTTTTTT.

This clone was found a few times. J is TRBJ2-1 and V is TRBV9, with 7 bases aligning to TRBD2. Germline V CDR1 and CDR2: SGDLS, YYNGEE. V lost 4 bases and J lost 9; bases outside the gene matches: 13. This CDR3 contains 15 residues. CDR3 in DNA: TGTGCCAGCAGCCCCGACGGAGAGACTAGCAGTGAGCAGTTCTTC. Protein: CASSPDGETSSEQFF.

The chain joins TRBV24-1 to TRBJ1-1, with no clear D. Germline V gene data show CDR1 as KGHDR and CDR2 as SFDVKD. Trimming cost V 4 bases and J 4 bases, with 15 bases left between them. This CDR3 spans 15 amino acids. The CDR3 DNA sequence: TGTGCCACCAGTGAGGAGGGCGGGGAGAGCACTGAAGCTTTCTTT. Translated, it gives CATSEEGGESTEAFF.

The CDR3 nucleotides are TGTGCCAGCAGTCCCCGGGGGGATGGCTACACCTTC. It encodes CASSPRGDGYTF. The chain has TRBV6-5 and TRBJ1-2, with D possibly TRBD1 on 5 matching bases. The germline gives CDR1 MNHEY, CDR2 SVGAGI. V was clipped by 5 bases and J by 6 bases, with 10 bases between them. There are 12 residues in the CDR3.